This entry lists 3 T cell receptor beta chains sequenced from one sample in a study of somatic mutations in cytotoxic T cells in rheumatoid arthritis. Clones were read by immunoSEQ multiplex PCR, and TCRdb kept only the in-frame ones, dropping some. The data hold just over 20,000 clones, with about 83% observed a single time. The sequenced material came from CD8+ T cells sorted from blood. These receptors came from an adult with rheumatoid arthritis.

This clone was found once. The gene calls are TRBV12-2 and TRBJ2-1; TRBD2 is the table's D call, not checked against the DNA. TRBV12-2 is a pseudogene segment. The CDR3 length is 18 residues. The CDR3: CASRLRFRAGTNYNEQFF. CDR3 nucleotides: TGTGCAAGTCGCTTGCGATTCCGAGCGGGGACTAACTACAATGAGCAGTTCTTC.

This clone was detected a few times. J is TRBJ1-6 and V is TRBV19; 7 bases agree with TRBD1. V dropped 4 bases and J dropped 4; count of bases not matched to a gene: 7. CDR1 and CDR2 (germline): LNHDA, SQIVND (reference sequence). This CDR3 comprises 16 residues. The CDR3 sequence is CASSKGAGSYNSPLHF. DNA of the CDR3: TGTGCCAGTAGTAAGGGGGCAGGCTCTTATAATTCACCCCTCCACTTT. Full variable domain (missing parts from reference TRBV19 and TRBJ1-6): DGGITQSPKYLFRKEGQNVTLSCEQNLNHDAMYWYRQDPGQGLRLIYYSQIVNDFQKGDIAEGYSVSREKKESFPLTVTSAQKNPTAFYLCASSKGAGSYNSPLHFGNGTRLTVT.

The J gene is TRBJ1-1, the V gene TRBV27; the D is unclear. The CDR3 has 13 amino acids. Trimming cost V 2 bases and J 8 bases, with 12 bases left between them. Germline V CDR1 and CDR2: MNHEY, SMNVEV (reference sequence). CDR3 region: CASSLNVLQEAFF. The CDR3 bases are TGTGCCAGCAGTTTAAATGTTTTACAGGAAGCTTTCTTT.